The T cell receptor beta chain under discussion was sequenced for a study of blood T cell repertoires in COVID-19. On the study more broadly: Spain, Italy and the United States supplied samples that represented acute and convalescent COVID-19. Nucleic acid was either cDNA or gDNA, and it came from T cells, B-cell-depleted T cells, or PBMCs.

Only in-frame clones appear in the TCRdb table, and some are missing; sequencing was by immunoSEQ multiplex PCR. The table shows some 200,000 clones, with 83% occurring only once. This clone was observed a handful of times. The clonotype originates from a woman aged 40 to 50 with acute or convalescent COVID-19. What was sequenced was peripheral blood.

In DNA, the CDR3 is TGCGCCAGCAGAGGGGGCGTCTATAATTCACCCCTCCACTTT. This gives the protein CASRGGVYNSPLHF. This chain joins TRBV5-1 and TRBJ1-6; 7 bases match TRBD1. With V trimmed by 5 bases and J by 3 bases, 2 bases remained unmatched. Germline-derived CDR1 and CDR2 are SGHRS and YFSETQ. CDR3 length: 14 residues.